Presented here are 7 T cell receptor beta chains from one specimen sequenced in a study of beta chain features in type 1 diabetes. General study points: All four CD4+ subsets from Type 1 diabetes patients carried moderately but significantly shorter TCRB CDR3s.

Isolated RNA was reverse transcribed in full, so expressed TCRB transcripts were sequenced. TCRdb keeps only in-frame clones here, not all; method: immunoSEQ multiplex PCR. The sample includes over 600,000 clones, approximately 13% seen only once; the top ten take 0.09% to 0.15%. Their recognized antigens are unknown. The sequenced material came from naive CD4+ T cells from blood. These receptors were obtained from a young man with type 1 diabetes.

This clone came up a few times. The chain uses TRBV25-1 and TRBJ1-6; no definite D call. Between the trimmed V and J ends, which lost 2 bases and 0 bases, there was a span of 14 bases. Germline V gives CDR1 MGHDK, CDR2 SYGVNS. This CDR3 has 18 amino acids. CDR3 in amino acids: CASSEMGRRSSYNSPLHF. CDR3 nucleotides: TGTGCCAGCAGTGAAATGGGCAGGAGGAGCTCCTATAATTCACCCCTCCACTTT.

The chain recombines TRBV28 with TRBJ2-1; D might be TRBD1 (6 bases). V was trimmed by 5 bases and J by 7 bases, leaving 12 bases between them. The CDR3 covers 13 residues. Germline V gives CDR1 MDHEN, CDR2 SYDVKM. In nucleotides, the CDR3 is TGTGCCAGCAGTGGCCTCAGGGGTAATGAGCAGTTCTTC. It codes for CASSGLRGNEQFF.

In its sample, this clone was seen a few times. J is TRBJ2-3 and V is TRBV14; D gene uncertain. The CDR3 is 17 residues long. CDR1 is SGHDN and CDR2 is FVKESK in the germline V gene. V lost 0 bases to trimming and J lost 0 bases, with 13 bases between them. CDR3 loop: CASSQEVGRPSTDTQYF. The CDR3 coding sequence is TGTGCCAGCAGCCAAGAAGTTGGCAGACCTAGCACAGATACGCAGTATTTT. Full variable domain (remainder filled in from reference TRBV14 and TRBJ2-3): EAGVTQFPSHSVIEKGQTVTLRCDPISGHDNLYWYRRVMGKEIKFLLHFVKESKQDESGMPNNRFLAERTGGTYSTLKVQPAELEDSGVYFCASSQEVGRPSTDTQYFGPGTRLTVL.

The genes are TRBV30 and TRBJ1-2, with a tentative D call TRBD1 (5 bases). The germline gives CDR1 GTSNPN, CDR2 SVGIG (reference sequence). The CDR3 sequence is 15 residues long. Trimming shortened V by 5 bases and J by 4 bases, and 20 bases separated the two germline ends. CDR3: CAWSRNRGGFYGYTF. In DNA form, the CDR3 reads TGTGCCTGGTCCCGGAATCGGGGGGGATTCTATGGCTACACCTTC.

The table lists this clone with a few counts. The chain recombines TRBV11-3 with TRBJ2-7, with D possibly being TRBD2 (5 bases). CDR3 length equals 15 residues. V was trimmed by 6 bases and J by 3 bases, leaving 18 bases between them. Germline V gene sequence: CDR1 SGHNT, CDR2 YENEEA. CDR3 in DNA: TGTGCCAGCAGTCTTCTCCGGGAAAACGTCTACGAGCAGTACTTC. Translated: CASSLLRENVYEQYF.

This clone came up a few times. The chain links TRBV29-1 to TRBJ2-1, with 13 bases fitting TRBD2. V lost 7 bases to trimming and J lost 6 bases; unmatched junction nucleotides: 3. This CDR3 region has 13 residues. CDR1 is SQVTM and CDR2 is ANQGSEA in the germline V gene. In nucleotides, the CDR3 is TGCAGCGGGGGGACTAGCGGGATCAATGAGCAGTTCTTC. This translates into CSGGTSGINEQFF.

As DNA, the CDR3 is TGTGCCAGCAGCATGACAGGGAATAGCAATCAGCCCCAGCATTTT. It codes for CASSMTGNSNQPQHF. The rearrangement links TRBV6-5 to TRBJ1-5, with 7 nucleotides matching TRBD1. Germline assignment: CDR1 MNHEY and CDR2 SVGAGI. The J segment lost 0 bases and the V segment lost 6 bases, leaving 5 bases of the junction unmatched. The length of the CDR3 is 15 residues.